What follows describes a single T cell receptor beta chain. Its antigen remains undetermined. Base qualities are not recorded, but no much larger clone differs from it by a single base. This specimen comes from a study of radiation and T cells in renal cell carcinoma (dated by TCRdb to the early 2020s). Background for the entire study: Samples came from a clinical trial, in which primary renal cell carcinomas received 15 Gy stereotactic body radiation therapy followed by nephrectomy 4 weeks later. In the 40 to 60 samples combined, some 4,000,000 unique CDR3 nucleotide sequences were found, encoding 2,658,974 unique CDR3 amino acid sequences. In total, 50 or so samples underwent TCR beta sequencing: 25 or so tumors plus 27 peripheral blood samples.

TCR beta libraries were generated from genomic DNA with the immunoSEQ kit, following the manufacturer's recommendations. For library preparation, a first multiplex PCR was performed with proprietary primers, followed by a second PCR in which unique barcodes were added, and bead cleanups were performed after each round. A positive control reaction and a negative control reaction, both provided in the kit, were run with every batch of samples. The final libraries were assessed on an Agilent 4200 TapeStation D1000 ScreenTape, pooled by volume, and quantified by qPCR. An Illumina NextSeq500 fitted with a MidOutput 150-cycle cartridge performed the sequencing, running 156 Read1 cycles and 15 Index1 cycles with the kit's custom primers. The pooled library was loaded at approximately 0.97 pM with roughly 19% PhiX control spiked in. Per the authors' processing: The vendor-processed data were analyzed in R, and a clonotype was defined as all T cells that share the same CDR3 nucleotide sequence. In the clone abundance analyses, frequencies in each sample were normalized to that sample's 10,000 most abundant clones. Public T cell clones, which averaged fewer than five per sample, were removed prior to analysis. A difference in abundance of at least 32-fold between compartments was used to define tumor-enriched and baseline blood-enriched clonotypes. A beta-binomial differential abundance model was applied to find clonotypes that expanded or contracted between blood time points. The Baroni-Urbani and Buser coefficient was used to measure tumor-blood repertoire similarity, and groups were compared with two-tailed Wilcoxon tests in R. What TCRdb holds here is the immuneACCESS table cut down to in-frame rearrangements. Part of the clones is not present; checked against another copy, under half of the missing clones reflect an unresolved V gene, and the others are unexplained. V, J and clone size reflect that table, while D and trimming were determined from the DNA. The sample includes 110,000 to 150,000 clones, with roughly 90% observed a single time. The top ten constitute 12% of the sample.

The intended sense of this specimen's time point label: baseline pretreatment blood. The intended sense of this specimen's treatment or condition label: 15 Gy SBRT to primary tumor, nephrectomy 4 weeks later. To track tumor-enriched clonotypes, serial peripheral blood was sampled from radiation-treated patients at baseline and at 2 weeks and 4 weeks after SBRT. All patients had renal cell carcinoma with clear cell pathology. The QIAamp DNA Blood Mini Kit (Qiagen) was used to prepare genomic DNA for TCR sequencing. The analyses included just those samples that passed every quality control check. What the authors observed across the whole study: An increase in top tumor clonotypes in blood was observed from baseline to 2 weeks post-radiation, followed by contraction by 4 weeks, which was taken to suggest transient expansion of tumor-resident clones. Because no pretreatment tumor biopsies were available, whether clonotypes were present in the tumor at baseline could not be determined. Because the trial had a single-armed design, the trial could not examine how radiation dose or scheduling affected the TCR repertoire. Changes in the blood repertoire were not tracked past 4 weeks after treatment.

This specimen was blood, taken from a patient whose treatment included radiotherapy and nephrectomy. This TCR was sampled from a woman aged 45-60 years with renal cell carcinoma.

The encoded CDR3 is CSTRATGGYGYTF. At the DNA level, the sequence is TGCAGCACCCGTGCCACAGGGGGATATGGCTACACCTTC. The V and J segments used are TRBV29-1 and TRBJ1-2, and 8 junction bases match TRBD1. The CDR3 sequence holds 13 residues, the cysteine and phenylalanine included. Only the CDR3 part of the read is kept: 39 bases, read in frame from the first base. Trimming takes 8 bases off V and 5 bases off J; junction bases not matched to a gene: 10. As encoded in the germline V gene, CDR1 is SQVTM while CDR2 is ANQGSEA.